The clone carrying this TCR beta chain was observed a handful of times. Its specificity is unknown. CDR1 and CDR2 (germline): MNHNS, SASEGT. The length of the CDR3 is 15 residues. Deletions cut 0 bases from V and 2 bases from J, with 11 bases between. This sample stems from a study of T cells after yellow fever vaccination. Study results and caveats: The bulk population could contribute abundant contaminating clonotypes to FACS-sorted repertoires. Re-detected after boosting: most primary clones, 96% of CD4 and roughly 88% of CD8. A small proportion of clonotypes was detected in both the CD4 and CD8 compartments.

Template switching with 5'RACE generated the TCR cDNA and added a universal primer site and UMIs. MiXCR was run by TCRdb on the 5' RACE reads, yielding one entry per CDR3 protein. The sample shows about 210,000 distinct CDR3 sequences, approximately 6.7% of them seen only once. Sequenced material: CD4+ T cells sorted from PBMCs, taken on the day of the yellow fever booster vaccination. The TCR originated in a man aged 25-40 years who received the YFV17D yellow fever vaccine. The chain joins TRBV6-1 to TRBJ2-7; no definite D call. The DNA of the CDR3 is TGTGCCAGCAGTGAAGCGGCCCGGCCCCCCTACGAGCAGTACTTC. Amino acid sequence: CASSEAARPPYEQYF.